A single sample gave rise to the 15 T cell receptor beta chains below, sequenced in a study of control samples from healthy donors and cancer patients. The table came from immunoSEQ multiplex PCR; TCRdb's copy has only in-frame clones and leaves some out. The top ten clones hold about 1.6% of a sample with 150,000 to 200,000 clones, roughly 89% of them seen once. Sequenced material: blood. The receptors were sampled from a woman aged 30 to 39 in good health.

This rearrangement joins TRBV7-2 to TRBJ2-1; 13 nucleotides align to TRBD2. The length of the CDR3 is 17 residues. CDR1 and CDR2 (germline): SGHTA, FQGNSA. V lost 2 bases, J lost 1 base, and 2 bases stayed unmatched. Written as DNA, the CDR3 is TGTGCCAGCAGCTTATTGGGACTAGCGGGATCCTACAATGAGCAGTTCTTC. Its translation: CASSLLGLAGSYNEQFF.

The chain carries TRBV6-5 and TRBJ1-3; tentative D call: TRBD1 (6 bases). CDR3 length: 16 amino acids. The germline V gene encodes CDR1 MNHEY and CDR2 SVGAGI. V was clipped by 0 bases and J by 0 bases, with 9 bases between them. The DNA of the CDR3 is TGTGCCAGCAGTTACTCGACAGGCCGCTCTGGAAACACCATATATTTT. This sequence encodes CASSYSTGRSGNTIYF.

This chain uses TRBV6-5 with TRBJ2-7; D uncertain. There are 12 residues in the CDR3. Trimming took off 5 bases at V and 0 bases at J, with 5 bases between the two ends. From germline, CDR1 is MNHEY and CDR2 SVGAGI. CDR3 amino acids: CASSRVSYEQYF. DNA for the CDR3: TGTGCCAGCAGTCGGGTCTCCTACGAGCAGTACTTC.

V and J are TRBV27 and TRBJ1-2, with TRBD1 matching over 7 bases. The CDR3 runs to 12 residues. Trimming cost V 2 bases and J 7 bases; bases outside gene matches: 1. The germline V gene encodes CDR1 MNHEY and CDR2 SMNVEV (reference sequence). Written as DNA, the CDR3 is TGTGCCAGCAGTTTAGACAGGGTTGGCTACACCTTC. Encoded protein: CASSLDRVGYTF.

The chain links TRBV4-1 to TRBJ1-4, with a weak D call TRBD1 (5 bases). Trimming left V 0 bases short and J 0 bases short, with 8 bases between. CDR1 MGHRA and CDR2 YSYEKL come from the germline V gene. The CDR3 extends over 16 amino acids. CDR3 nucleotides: TGCGCCAGCAGCCAAGAAGGGACGGCAACTAATGAAAAACTGTTTTTT. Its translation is CASSQEGTATNEKLFF.

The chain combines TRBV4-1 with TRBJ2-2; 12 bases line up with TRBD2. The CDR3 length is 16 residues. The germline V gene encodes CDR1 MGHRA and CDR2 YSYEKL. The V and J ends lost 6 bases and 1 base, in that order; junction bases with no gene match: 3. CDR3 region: CASRRTSGKNTGELFF. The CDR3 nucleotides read TGCGCCAGCAGACGGACTAGCGGGAAGAACACCGGGGAGCTGTTTTTT.

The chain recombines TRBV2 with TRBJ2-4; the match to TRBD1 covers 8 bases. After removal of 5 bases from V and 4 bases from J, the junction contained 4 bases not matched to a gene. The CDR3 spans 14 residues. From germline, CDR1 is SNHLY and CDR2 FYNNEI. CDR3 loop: CASSSRTGKNIQYF. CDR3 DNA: TGTGCCAGCAGTTCCCGGACAGGGAAAAACATTCAGTACTTC.

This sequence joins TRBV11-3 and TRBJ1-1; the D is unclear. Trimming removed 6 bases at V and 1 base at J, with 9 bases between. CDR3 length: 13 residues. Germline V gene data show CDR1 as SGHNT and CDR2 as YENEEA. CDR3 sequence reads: CASRGSGNTEAFF. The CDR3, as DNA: TGTGCCAGCAGGGGGTCAGGGAACACTGAAGCTTTCTTT.

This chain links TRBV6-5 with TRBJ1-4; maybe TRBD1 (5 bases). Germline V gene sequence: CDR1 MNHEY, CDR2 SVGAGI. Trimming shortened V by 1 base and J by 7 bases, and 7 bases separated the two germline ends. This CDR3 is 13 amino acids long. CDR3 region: CASSYFQGEKLFF. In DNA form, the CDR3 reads TGTGCCAGCAGTTACTTTCAGGGTGAAAAACTGTTTTTT.

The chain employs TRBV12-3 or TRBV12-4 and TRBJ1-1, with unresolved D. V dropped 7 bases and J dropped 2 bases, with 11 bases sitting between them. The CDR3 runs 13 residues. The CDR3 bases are TGTGCCAGCACTCAACTGGTTAACACTGAAGCTTTCTTT. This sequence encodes CASTQLVNTEAFF.

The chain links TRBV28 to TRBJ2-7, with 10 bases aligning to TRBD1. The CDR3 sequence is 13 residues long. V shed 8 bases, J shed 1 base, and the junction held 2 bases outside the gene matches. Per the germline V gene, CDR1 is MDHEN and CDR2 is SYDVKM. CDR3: CASEDRGSYEQYF. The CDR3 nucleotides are TGTGCCAGCGAGGACAGGGGGTCCTACGAGCAGTACTTC.

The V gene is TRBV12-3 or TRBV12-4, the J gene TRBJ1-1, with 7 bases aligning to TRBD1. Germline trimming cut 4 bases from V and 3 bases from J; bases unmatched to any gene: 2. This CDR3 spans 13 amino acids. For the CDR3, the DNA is TGTGCCAGCAGTTGGGACAGAGACACTGAAGCTTTCTTT. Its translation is CASSWDRDTEAFF.

The CDR3 region has the DNA TGTGCCAGCAGCCAAGGTCGACTCTTCGAGCAGTACTTC. Translating it yields CASSQGRLFEQYF. This chain links TRBV3-1 (or the pseudogene TRBV3-2) with TRBJ2-7; D not certain. Germline V gives CDR1 LGHDT, CDR2 YNNKEL (reference sequence). V was cut by 1 base and J by 6 bases, with 10 bases left in between. CDR3 size: 13 residues.

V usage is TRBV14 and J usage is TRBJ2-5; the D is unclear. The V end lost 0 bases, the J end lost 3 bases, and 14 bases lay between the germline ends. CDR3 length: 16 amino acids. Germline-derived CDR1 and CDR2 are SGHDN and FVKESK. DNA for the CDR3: TGTGCCAGCAGCCAAGATTGGGGTTTTGGGGAAGAGACCCAGTACTTC. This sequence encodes CASSQDWGFGEETQYF. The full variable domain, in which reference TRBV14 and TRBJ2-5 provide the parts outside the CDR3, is EAGVTQFPSHSVIEKGQTVTLRCDPISGHDNLYWYRRVMGKEIKFLLHFVKESKQDESGMPNNRFLAERTGGTYSTLKVQPAELEDSGVYFCASSQDWGFGEETQYFGPGTRLLVL.

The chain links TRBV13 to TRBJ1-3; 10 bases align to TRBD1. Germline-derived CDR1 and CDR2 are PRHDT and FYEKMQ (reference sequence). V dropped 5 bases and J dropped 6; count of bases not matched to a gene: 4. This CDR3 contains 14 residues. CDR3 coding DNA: TGTGCCAGCAGCGTCGGGACAGGGGTAAACACCATATATTTT. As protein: CASSVGTGVNTIYF.